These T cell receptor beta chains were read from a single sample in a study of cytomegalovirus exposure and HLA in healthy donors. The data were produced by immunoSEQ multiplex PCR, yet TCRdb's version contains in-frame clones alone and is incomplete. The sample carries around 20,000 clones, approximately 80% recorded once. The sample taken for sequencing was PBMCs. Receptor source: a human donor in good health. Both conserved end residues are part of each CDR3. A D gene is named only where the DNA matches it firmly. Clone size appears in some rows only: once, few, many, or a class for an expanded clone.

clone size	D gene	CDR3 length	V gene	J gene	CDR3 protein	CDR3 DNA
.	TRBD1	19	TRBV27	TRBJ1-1	CASKGATGPISRAGAEAFF	TGTGCCAGCAAGGGGGCGACGGGCCCCATCTCCAGAGCGGGCGCTGAAGCTTTCTTT
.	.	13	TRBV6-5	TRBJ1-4	CASSYFPNEKLFF	TGTGCCAGCAGTTACTTCCCGAATGAAAAACTGTTTTTT
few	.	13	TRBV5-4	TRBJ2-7	CASSLGLGAEQYF	TGTGCCAGCAGCTTGGGCTTGGGGGCGGAGCAGTACTTC
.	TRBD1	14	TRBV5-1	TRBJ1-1	CASSYRGQNTEAFF	TGCGCCAGCAGTTACAGGGGGCAGAACACTGAAGCTTTCTTT
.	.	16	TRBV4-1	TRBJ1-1	CASRTHERDIYTEAFF	TGCGCCAGCAGAACTCATGAGAGGGACATTTACACTGAAGCTTTCTTT
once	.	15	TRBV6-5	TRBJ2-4	CASSKAWEAKNIQYF	TGTGCCAGCAGTAAGGCATGGGAGGCCAAAAACATTCAGTACTTC
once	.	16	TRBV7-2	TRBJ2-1	CASSLEAARASAPQFF	TGTGCCAGCAGCTTAGAGGCCGCCCGGGCTAGCGCCCCGCAGTTCTTC
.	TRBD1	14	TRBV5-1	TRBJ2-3	CASSKGQPTDTQYF	TGCGCCAGCAGCAAGGGACAGCCGACAGATACGCAGTATTTT
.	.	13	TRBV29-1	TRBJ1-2	CSVGKRANYGYTF	TGCAGCGTTGGAAAACGAGCTAACTATGGCTACACCTTC
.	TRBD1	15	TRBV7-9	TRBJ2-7	CASSLSRDSSYEQYF	TGTGCCAGCAGCTTATCCCGGGACAGCTCCTACGAGCAGTACTTC
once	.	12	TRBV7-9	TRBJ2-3	CASSLLADTQYF	TGTGCCAGCAGCTTACTCGCAGATACGCAGTATTTT
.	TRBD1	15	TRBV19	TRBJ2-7	CASSADRSPLVEQYF	TGTGCCAGTAGTGCGGACAGGAGCCCCCTCGTCGAGCAGTACTTC
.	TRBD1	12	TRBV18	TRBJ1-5	CASSHRGQPQHF	TGTGCCAGCTCACACAGGGGTCAGCCCCAGCATTTT
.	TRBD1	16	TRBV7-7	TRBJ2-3	CASSPHGTGGANTQYF	TGTGCCAGCAGCCCCCACGGGACAGGGGGCGCGAATACGCAGTATTTT
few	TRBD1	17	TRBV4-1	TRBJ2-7	CASSPGQGKRVLYEQYF	TGCGCCAGCAGCCCCGGACAGGGTAAAAGGGTTCTTTACGAGCAGTACTTC
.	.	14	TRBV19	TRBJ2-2	CASNPGPSTGELFF	TGTGCCAGTAATCCAGGCCCCTCCACCGGGGAGCTGTTTTTT
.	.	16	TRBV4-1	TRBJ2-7	CASAVLDSLQTYEQYF	TGCGCCAGCGCGGTTCTGGACAGCCTACAGACCTACGAGCAGTACTTC
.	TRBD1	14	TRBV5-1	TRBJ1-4	CASSQDREGEKLFF	TGCGCCAGCAGTCAGGACAGGGAAGGTGAAAAACTGTTTTTT
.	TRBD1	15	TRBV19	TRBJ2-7	CASSITGGRTYEQYF	TGTGCCAGTAGCATTACAGGGGGCAGGACCTACGAGCAGTACTTC
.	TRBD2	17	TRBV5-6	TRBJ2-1	CASSVGLAGGKHNEQFF	TGTGCCAGCAGCGTGGGACTAGCGGGGGGAAAACACAATGAGCAGTTCTTC
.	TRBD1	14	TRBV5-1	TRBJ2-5	CASSGGQALGTQYF	TGCGCCAGCAGCGGAGGACAGGCCCTGGGGACCCAGTACTTC
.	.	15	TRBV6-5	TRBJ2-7	CASSLERGGSYEQYF	TGTGCCAGCAGTTTAGAACGAGGGGGATCCTACGAGCAGTACTTC
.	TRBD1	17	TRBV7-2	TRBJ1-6	CASSPLRATGRNSPLHF	TGTGCCAGCAGCCCACTGAGGGCGACAGGGCGCAATTCACCCCTCCACTTT
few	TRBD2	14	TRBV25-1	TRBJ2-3	CASMGTSGTDTQYF	TGTGCCAGCATGGGGACTAGCGGCACAGATACGCAGTATTTT
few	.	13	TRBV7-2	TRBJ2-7	CASSLATGYEQYF	TGTGCCAGCAGCTTAGCAACAGGATACGAGCAGTACTTC
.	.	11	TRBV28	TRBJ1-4	CASSLREKLFF	TGTGCCAGCAGTCTTCGTGAAAAACTGTTTTTT
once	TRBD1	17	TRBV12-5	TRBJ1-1	CASGFLPGQGRASEAFF	TGTGCTAGTGGTTTCCTCCCGGGACAGGGTCGAGCATCGGAAGCTTTCTTT
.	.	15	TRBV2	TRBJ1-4	CASLTGLMANEKLFF	TGTGCCAGCCTTACAGGTCTTATGGCTAATGAAAAACTGTTTTTT
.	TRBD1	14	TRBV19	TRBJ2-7	CASSRDRGSYEQYF	TGTGCCAGTAGTCGGGACAGGGGATCCTACGAGCAGTACTTC
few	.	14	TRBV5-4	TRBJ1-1	CASSLVGVETEAFF	TGTGCCAGCAGCTTGGTGGGAGTGGAAACTGAAGCTTTCTTT
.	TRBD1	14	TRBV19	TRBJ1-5	CASLRGQGVEPQHF	TGTGCCAGCCTCCGAGGACAGGGGGTTGAGCCCCAGCATTTT
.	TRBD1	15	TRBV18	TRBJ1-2	CASSPDRGPRRGYTF	TGTGCCAGCTCACCCGACAGGGGGCCCCGGCGCGGCTACACCTTC
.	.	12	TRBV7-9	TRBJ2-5	CASSSVQETQYF	TGTGCCAGCAGCTCAGTACAAGAGACCCAGTACTTC
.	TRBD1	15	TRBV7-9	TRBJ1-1	CASSPRDRETPEAFF	TGTGCCAGCAGCCCGAGGGACAGGGAAACCCCTGAAGCTTTCTTT
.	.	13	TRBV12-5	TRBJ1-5	CASGLESNQPQHF	TGTGCTAGTGGTTTAGAGAGCAATCAGCCCCAGCATTTT
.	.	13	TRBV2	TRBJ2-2	CASSEAGPGELFF	TGTGCCAGCAGTGAAGCGGGGCCCGGGGAGCTGTTTTTT
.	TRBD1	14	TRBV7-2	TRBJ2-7	CASSLYRGQYEQYF	TGTGCCAGCAGCCTATACAGGGGTCAGTACGAGCAGTACTTC
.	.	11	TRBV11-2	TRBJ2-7	CASSLVYEQYF	TGTGCCAGCAGCTTAGTTTACGAGCAGTACTTC
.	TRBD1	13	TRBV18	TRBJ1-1	CASSRQGNTEAFF	TGTGCCAGCTCACGACAGGGGAACACTGAAGCTTTCTTT
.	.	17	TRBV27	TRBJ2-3	CASSSRPGSISTDTQYF	TGTGCCAGCAGTTCCCGCCCGGGATCGATTAGCACAGATACGCAGTATTTT
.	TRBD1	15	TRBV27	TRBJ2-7	CASSYAGTGAGEQYF	TGTGCCAGCAGTTACGCCGGGACAGGGGCCGGCGAGCAGTACTTC
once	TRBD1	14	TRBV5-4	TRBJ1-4	CASTNRGTNEKLFF	TGTGCCAGCACCAACAGGGGAACTAATGAAAAACTGTTTTTT
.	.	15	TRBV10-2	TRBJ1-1	CASSVGGGRNTEAFF	TGCGCCAGCAGTGTAGGGGGGGGGAGGAACACTGAAGCTTTCTTT
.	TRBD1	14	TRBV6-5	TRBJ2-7	CASRAGTGAHEQYF	TGTGCCAGCAGGGCCGGGACAGGGGCCCACGAGCAGTACTTC
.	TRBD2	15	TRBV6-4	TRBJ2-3	CASSDSSSGVDTQYF	TGTGCCAGCAGTGACTCTTCTAGCGGGGTAGATACGCAGTATTTT
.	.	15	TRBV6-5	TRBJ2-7	CASRHRVGSSDEQYF	TGTGCCAGCAGACACAGGGTCGGAAGTAGCGACGAGCAGTACTTC
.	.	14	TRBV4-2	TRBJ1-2	CASSQDRVDYGYTF	TGTGCCAGCAGCCAAGACAGGGTCGACTATGGCTACACCTTC
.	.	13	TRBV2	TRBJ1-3	CASSLFSGNTIYF	TGTGCCAGCAGTCTGTTCTCTGGAAACACCATATATTTT
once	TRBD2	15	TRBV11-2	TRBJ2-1	CASSLTSGGLNEQFF	TGTGCCAGCAGCCTCACTAGCGGGGGGCTGAATGAGCAGTTCTTC
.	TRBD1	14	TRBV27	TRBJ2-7	CASRGQENPYEQYF	TGTGCCAGCAGGGGACAGGAAAATCCCTACGAGCAGTACTTC
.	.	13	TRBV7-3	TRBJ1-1	CASSLDRNTEAFF	TGTGCCAGCAGCTTAGACAGGAACACTGAAGCTTTCTTT
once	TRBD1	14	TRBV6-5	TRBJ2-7	CASAEGQLSYEQYF	TGTGCCAGCGCCGAGGGACAGCTTTCCTACGAGCAGTACTTC
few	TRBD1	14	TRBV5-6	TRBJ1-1	CASSLQGWDTEAFF	TGTGCCAGCAGCTTACAGGGGTGGGACACTGAAGCTTTCTTT
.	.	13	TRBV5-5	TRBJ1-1	CASRWDLNTEAFF	TGTGCCAGCAGGTGGGACTTGAACACTGAAGCTTTCTTT